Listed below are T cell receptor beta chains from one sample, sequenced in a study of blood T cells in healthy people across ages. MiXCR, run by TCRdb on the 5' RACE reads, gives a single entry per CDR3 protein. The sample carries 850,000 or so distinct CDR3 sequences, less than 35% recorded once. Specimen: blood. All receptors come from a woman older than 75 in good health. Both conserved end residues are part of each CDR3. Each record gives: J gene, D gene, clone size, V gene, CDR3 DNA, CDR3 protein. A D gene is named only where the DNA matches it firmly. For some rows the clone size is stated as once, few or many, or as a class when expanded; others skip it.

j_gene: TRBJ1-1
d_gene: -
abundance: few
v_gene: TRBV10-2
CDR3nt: TGCGCCAGCAGTGACCAAGGAGGGATAGGCGCTGAAGCTTTCTTT
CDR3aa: CASSDQGGIGAEAFF

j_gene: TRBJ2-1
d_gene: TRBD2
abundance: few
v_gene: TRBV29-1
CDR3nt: TGCAGCGTTGTAGGACTAGCGGGAATCCCGAGGGGGAATGAGCAGTTCTTC
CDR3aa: CSVVGLAGIPRGNEQFF

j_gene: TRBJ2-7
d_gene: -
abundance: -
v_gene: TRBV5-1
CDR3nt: TGCGCCAGCAGCATGAACACTTTGGGCGAGCAGTACTTC
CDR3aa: CASSMNTLGEQYF

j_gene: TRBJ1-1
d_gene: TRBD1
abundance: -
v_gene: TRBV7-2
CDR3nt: TGTGCCAGCAGCCCATGGACAGGGGGCTACACTGAAGCTTTCTTT
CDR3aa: CASSPWTGGYTEAFF

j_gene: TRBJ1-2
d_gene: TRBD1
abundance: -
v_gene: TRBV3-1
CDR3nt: TGTGCCAGCAGCCCTGACAGGGACTGGGGCTACACCTTC
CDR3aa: CASSPDRDWGYTF

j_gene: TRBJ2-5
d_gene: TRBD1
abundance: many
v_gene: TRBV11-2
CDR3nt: TGTGCCAGCAGCTACCGGGACAGTAAAGAGACCCAGTACTTC
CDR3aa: CASSYRDSKETQYF

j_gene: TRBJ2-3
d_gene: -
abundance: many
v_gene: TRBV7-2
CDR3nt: TGTGCCAGCAGCTTGAGTGGGCTATTGGATACGCAGTATTTT
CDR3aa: CASSLSGLLDTQYF

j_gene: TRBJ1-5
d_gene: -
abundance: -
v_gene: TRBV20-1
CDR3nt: TGCAGTGCTAAACAGGGCCACAATCAGCCCCAGCATTTT
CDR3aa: CSAKQGHNQPQHF

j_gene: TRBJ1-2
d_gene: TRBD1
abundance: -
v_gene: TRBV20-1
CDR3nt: TGCAGTGCTTGGGACAGGGGGCTCCGTCATGGCTACACCTTC
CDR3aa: CSAWDRGLRHGYTF

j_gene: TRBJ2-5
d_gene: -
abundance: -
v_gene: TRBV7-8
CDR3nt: TGTGCCGGCAGCTTACTCGCCCGTCGACAGAGTCAAGAGACCCAGTATTTC
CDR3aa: CAGSLLARRQSQETQYF

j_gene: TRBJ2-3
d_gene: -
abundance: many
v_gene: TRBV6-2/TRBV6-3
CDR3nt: TGTGCCAGCAGTTACTCCAGCTTTCCAAACACAGATACGCAGTATTTT
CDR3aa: CASSYSSFPNTDTQYF

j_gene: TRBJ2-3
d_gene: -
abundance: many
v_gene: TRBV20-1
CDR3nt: TGCAGTGCTGAGGGCCCTAGCACAGATACGCAGTATTTT
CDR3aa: CSAEGPSTDTQYF

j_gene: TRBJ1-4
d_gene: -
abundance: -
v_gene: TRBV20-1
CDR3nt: TGCAACGGGCGACGGGACGTTTCGTGGAAACTGTTTTTT
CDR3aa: CNGRRDVSWKLFF

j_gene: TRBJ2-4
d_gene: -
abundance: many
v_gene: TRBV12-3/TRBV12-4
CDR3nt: TGTGCCAGCAGTTTCAGCGGGTTCCCGTACAAAAACATTCAGTACTTC
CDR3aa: CASSFSGFPYKNIQYF

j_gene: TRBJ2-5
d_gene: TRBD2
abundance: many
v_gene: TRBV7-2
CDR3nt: TGTGCCAGCAGCTTGGTGCTAGCGGGGGGGCCAGAGACCCAGTACTTC
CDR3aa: CASSLVLAGGPETQYF

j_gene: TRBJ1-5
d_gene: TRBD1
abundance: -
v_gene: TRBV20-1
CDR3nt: TGCAGTGCCGAAGGACAGGATAGCAATCAGCCCCAGCATTTT
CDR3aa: CSAEGQDSNQPQHF

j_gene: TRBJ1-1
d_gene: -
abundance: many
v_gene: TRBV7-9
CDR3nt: TGTGCCAGCAGCCAACCCGGGAACAGAGCTTTCTTT
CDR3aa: CASSQPGNRAFF

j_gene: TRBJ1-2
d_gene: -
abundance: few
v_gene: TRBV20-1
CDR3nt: TGCAGTGCCCGGGTGGTGGCGGTGGGCTACACCTTC
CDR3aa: CSARVVAVGYTF

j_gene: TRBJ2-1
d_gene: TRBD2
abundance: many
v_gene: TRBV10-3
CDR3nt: TGTGCCATCAGTGACCTCCTCCGCCCGAGCGGGGGGTACAATGAGCAGTTCTTC
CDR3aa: CAISDLLRPSGGYNEQFF

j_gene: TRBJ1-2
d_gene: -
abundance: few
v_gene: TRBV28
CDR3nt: TGTGCCAGCACGACAGGTTACTATGGCTACACCTTC
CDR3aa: CASTTGYYGYTF

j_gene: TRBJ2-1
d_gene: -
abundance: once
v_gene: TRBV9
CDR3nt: TGTGCCAGCAGCGTAGAGGGCCGGGTTCCCCGCAATGAGCAGTTCTTC
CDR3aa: CASSVEGRVPRNEQFF

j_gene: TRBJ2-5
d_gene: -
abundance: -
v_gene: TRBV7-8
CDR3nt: TGTGACAGCAGCTTAGGCGGGCAGCAAGAGACCCAGTACTTC
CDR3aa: CDSSLGGQQETQYF

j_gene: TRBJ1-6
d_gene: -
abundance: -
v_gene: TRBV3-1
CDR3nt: TGTGCCAGCAGCCAAGAGGGGGGGATACTAGATTCACCCCTCCACTTT
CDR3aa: CASSQEGGILDSPLHF

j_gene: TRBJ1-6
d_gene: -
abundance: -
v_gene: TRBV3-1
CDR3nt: TGTGCCAGCAGCCAAGAACGGAGCTCCTATAATTCACCCCTCCACTTT
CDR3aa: CASSQERSSYNSPLHF

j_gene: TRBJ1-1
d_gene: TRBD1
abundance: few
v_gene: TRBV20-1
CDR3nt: TGCAGTGCTTTTACGCGGGACAGGGGGCCCTTAGCCCGCGCTGAAGCTTTCTTT
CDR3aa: CSAFTRDRGPLARAEAFF

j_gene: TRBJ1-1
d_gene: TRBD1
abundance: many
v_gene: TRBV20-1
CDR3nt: TGCAGTGCTAGAGAAACAGGGGGCCTCATGAACACTGAAGCTTTCTTT
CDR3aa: CSARETGGLMNTEAFF

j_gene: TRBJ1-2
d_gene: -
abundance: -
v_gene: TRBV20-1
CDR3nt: TGCAGTGCTAGAGATCCAACCTCCTATGGCTACACCTTC
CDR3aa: CSARDPTSYGYTF

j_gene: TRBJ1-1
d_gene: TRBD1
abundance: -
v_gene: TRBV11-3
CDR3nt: TGTGCCAGCAGCTTCCGACAGGGCGTTGAAGCTTTCTTT
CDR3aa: CASSFRQGVEAFF

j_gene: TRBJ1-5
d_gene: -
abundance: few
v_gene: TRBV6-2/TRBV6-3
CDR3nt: TGTGCCAGCAGTTACGGGGATTCAAGGCAGCCCCAGCATTTT
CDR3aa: CASSYGDSRQPQHF

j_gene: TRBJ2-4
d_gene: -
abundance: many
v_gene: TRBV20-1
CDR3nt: TGCAGTGCTAGAGATCTCGAACAGCCTTATGGATGGGACATTCAGTACTTC
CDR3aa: CSARDLEQPYGWDIQYF

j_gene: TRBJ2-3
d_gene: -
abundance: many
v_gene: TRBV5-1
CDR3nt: TGCGCCAGCAGCTTGGGGCAGCTAAGCGATACGCAGTATTTT
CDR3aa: CASSLGQLSDTQYF

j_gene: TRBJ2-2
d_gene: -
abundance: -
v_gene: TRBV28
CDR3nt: TGTGCCAGCAGTTTATCCCAGTCCCTGGGGGTCACCGGGGAGCTGATTTTT
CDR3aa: CASSLSQSLGVTGELIF

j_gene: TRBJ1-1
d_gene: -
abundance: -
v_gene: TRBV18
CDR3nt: TGTGCCAGCTCACCATCGACCCTTACATGGGTGGCTGAAGCTTTCTTT
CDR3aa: CASSPSTLTWVAEAFF

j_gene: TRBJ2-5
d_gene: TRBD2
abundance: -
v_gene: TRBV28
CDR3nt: TGTGCCAGCAGTGTCCTAGCGGGGGACGCGTACTTC
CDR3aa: CASSVLAGDAYF

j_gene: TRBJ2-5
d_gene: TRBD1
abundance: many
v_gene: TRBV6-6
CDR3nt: TGTGCCAGCAGCGGTCGACAGGGGCGGCAAGAGACCCAGTACTTC
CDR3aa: CASSGRQGRQETQYF

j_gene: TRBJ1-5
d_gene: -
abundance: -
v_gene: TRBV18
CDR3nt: TGTGCCAGCTCACCACCGGGGCAGGGAGTTAAGCCCCAGCATTTT
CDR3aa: CASSPPGQGVKPQHF

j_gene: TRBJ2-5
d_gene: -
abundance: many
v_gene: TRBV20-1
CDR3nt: TGCAGTGCCTCCTACGGTGGAGGCTCAGGAGAGACCCAGTACTTC
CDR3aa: CSASYGGGSGETQYF

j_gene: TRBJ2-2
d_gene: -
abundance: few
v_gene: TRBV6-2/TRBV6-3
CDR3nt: TGTGCCAGCAGTCCAATGACCGGGGAGCTGTTTTTT
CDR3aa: CASSPMTGELFF

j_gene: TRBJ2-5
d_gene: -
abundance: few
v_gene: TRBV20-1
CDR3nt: TGCAGGGCTAGAGAAGTGGAGACCCAGTACTTC
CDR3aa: CRAREVETQYF

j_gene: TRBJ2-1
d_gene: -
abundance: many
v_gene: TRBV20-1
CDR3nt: TGCAGTGCTAGAGACGTTCGGGGTAATAATAATGAGCAGTTCTTC
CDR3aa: CSARDVRGNNNEQFF

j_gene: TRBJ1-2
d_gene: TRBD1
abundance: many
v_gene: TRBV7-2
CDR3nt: TGTGCCAGCAGCTTCGCGGACAGGGAACACGGCTACACCTTC
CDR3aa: CASSFADREHGYTF

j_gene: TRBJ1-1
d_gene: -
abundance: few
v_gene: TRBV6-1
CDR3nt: TGTGCCAGCAGTGCATACAGCTATGAAGCTTTCTTT
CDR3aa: CASSAYSYEAFF

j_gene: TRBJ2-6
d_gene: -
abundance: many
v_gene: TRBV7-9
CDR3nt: TGTGCCAGCAGCTTAGGCGAGGGGACAACGAGAGGGGCCAACGTCCTGACTTTC
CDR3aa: CASSLGEGTTRGANVLTF

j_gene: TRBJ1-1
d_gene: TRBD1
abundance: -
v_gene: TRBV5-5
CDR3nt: TGTGCCAGCAGCTACTTGACAGGGACAGGCACTGAAGCTTTCTTT
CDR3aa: CASSYLTGTGTEAFF

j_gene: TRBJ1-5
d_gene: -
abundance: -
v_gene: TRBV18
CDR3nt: TGTGCCAGCTCCCACTCAACACAGGGAAACGATCAGCCCCAGCATTTT
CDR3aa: CASSHSTQGNDQPQHF

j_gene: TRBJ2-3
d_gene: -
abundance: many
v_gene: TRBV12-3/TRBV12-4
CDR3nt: TGTGCCAGCAGACGACAGGGAGGTGCAGGAGATACGCAGTATTTT
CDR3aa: CASRRQGGAGDTQYF

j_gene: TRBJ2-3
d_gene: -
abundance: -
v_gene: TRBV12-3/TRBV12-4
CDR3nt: TGTGCCAGCAGCAGGCGGGTGAGCGCAGATACGCAGTATTTT
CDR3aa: CASSRRVSADTQYF

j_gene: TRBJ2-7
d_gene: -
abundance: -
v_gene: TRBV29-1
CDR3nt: TGCAGCGTAACTCTAAACTACGAGCAGTACTTC
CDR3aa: CSVTLNYEQYF

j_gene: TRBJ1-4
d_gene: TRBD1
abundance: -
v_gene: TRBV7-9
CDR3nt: TGTGCCAGCCGCAAAGACAGGGGATGGGAAAAACTGTTTTTT
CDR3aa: CASRKDRGWEKLFF

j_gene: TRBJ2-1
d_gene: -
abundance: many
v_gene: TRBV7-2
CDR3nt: TGTGCCAGCAGCTTAGCGGTGAGGGGGGGCCGAAATGAGCAGTTCTTC
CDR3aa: CASSLAVRGGRNEQFF

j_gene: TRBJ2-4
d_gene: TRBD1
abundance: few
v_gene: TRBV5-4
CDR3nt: TGTGCCAGCAGCTATCCGGGACAGGGGGCGAACATTCAGTACTTC
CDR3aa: CASSYPGQGANIQYF

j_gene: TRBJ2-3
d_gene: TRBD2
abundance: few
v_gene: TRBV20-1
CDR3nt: TGCAGTGCTAGAGATATGACTAGCGGCACAGATACGCAGTATTTT
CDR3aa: CSARDMTSGTDTQYF

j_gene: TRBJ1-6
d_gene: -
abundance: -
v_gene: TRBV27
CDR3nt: TGTGCCAGCAGTCCTGACCCCTGGGGGGAGTCCCTCCACTTT
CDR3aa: CASSPDPWGESLHF